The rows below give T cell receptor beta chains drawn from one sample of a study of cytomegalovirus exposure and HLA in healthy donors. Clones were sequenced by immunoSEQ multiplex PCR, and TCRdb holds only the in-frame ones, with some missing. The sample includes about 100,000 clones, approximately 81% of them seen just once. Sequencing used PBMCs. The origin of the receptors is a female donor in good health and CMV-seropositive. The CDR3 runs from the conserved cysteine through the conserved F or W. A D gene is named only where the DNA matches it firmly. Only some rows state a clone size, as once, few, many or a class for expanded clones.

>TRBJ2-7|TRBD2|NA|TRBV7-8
TGTGCCAGCCGTACTAGCGGGGTATACGAGCAGTACTTC
CASRTSGVYEQYF
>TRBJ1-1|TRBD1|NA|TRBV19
TGTGCCAGTAGTCTAAACAGGGGTTTGAGCACTGAAGCTTTCTTT
CASSLNRGLSTEAFF
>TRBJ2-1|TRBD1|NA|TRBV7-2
TGTGCCAGCAGCTTACCTAGTACAGGGGGCCTCTCCTACAATGAGCAGTTCTTC
CASSLPSTGGLSYNEQFF
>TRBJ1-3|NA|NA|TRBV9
TGTGCCAGCAGCTTGACGGGAATAGAGGACACCATATATTTT
CASSLTGIEDTIYF
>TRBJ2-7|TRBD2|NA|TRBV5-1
TGCGCCAGCAGCTTAGCAGCGGGGTTGACCTACGAGCAGTACTTC
CASSLAAGLTYEQYF
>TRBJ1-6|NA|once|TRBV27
TGTGCCAGCAGTTTACGGGGGGCGGGAAATTCACCCCTCCACTTT
CASSLRGAGNSPLHF
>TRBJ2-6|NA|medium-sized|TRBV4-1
TGCGCCAGCAGCCACAAACAGGGAGCTGGGGCCAACGTCCTGACTTTC
CASSHKQGAGANVLTF
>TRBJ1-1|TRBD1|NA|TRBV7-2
TGTGCCAGCACCCTGACAGGGGCCTCTGAAGCTTTCTTT
CASTLTGASEAFF
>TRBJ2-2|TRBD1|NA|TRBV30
TGTGCCTGGACTTTGCAGGGGGCCACCGGGGAGCTGTTTTTT
CAWTLQGATGELFF
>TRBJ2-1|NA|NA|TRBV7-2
TGTGCCAGCAGCTGGCCCTCTCGGGTGCATGAGCAGTTCTTC
CASSWPSRVHEQFF
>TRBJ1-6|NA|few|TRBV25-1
TGTGCCAGCAGAGGGGGAGGGTCGAATTCACCCCTCCACTTT
CASRGGGSNSPLHF
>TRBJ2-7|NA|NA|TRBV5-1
TGCGCCAGCAGCGCTCGGGATCCCTACGAGCAGTACTTC
CASSARDPYEQYF
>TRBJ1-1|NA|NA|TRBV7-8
TGTGCCAGCAGCCCTCAAGGGGAAATAAACACTGAAGCTTTCTTT
CASSPQGEINTEAFF
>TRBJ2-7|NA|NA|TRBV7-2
TGTGCCAGCAGCAGAGAAAAAGGGGTGGGTCCCAGCGAGCAGTACTTC
CASSREKGVGPSEQYF
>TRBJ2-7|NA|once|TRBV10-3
TGTGCCATCAGTGACAACTACGAGCAGTACTTC
CAISDNYEQYF
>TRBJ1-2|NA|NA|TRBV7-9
TGTGCCAGCAGCTTAGGTTCAGATAGGAGAGATGGCTACACCTTC
CASSLGSDRRDGYTF
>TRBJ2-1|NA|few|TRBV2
TGTGCCAGCATTAGGGGGCGGGATAGCTCCTACAATGAGCAGTTCTTC
CASIRGRDSSYNEQFF
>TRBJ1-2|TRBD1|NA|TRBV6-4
TGTGCCAGCAGTGACTCCGGGACAGGGTTCACCTTC
CASSDSGTGFTF
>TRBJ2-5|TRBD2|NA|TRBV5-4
TGTGCCAGCAGTTCAAGCGGGGGGGCCGGCCAAGAGACCCAGTACTTC
CASSSSGGAGQETQYF
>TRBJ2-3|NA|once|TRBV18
TGTGCCAGCTCTGGGGCAGTAGAGGTGGGCACAGATACGCAGTATTTT
CASSGAVEVGTDTQYF
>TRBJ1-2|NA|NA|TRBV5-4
TGTGCCAGCAGCTTGGCGGGTATGGTAAACCATGGCTACACCTTC
CASSLAGMVNHGYTF
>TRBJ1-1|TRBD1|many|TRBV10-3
TGTGCCATCAGAGACAGGGGTTACACTGAAGCTTTCTTT
CAIRDRGYTEAFF
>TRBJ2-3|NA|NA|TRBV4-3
TGCGCCAGCAGCCAAGTGGGTAGCGGACCGCTCGATACGCAGTATTTT
CASSQVGSGPLDTQYF
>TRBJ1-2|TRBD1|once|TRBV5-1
TGCGCCAGCAGCTTGGGACAGGGGGCGCGGAGTGGCTACACCTTC
CASSLGQGARSGYTF
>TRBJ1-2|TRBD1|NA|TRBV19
TGTGCCAGTAGTGCCGACCGGGACAGGGACGGCTATGGCTACACCTTC
CASSADRDRDGYGYTF
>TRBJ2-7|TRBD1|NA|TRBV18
TGTGCCAGCTCCCCCTCTAGGGGGCCTAGCTACGAGCAGTACTTC
CASSPSRGPSYEQYF
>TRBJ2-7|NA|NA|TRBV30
TGTGCCTGGAGTGTATCGTCCTACGAGCAGTACTTC
CAWSVSSYEQYF
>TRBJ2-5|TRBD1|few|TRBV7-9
TGTGCCAGCAGCTTAAAAATGGGACAGGCGGGGGAGACCCAGTACTTC
CASSLKMGQAGETQYF
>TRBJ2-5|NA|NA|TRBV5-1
TGCGCCAGCAGCTTGAGAGAGGGGGGGCGGGGAGAGACCCAGTACTTC
CASSLREGGRGETQYF
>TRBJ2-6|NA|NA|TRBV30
TGTGCCTGTCCGCTAGCGTTCTCTGGGGCCAACGTCCTGACTTTC
CACPLAFSGANVLTF
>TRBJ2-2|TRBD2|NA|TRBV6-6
TGTGCAGCAACCCCAGGGCTAGCGGTAACCGGGGAGCTGTTTTTT
CAATPGLAVTGELFF
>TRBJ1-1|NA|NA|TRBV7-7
TGTGCCAGCAGCTTAGACAGGAACACTGAAGCTTTCTTT
CASSLDRNTEAFF
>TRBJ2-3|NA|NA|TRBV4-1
TGCGCCAGCAGCCAAGGAGGAACAGGCCCTAACACAGATACGCAGTATTTT
CASSQGGTGPNTDTQYF
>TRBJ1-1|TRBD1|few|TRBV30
TGTGCCTGGAGTCTATGGGGGACAGCGAACACTGAAGCTTTCTTT
CAWSLWGTANTEAFF
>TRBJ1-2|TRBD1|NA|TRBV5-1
TGCGCCAGCAGCTCCTTCGGGACAGGGGGCGCGGGGGAAGGCTACACCTTC
CASSSFGTGGAGEGYTF
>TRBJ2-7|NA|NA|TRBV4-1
TGCGCCAGCAGCCAAGATCGGCTAGCCCCCTTCGAGCAGTACTTC
CASSQDRLAPFEQYF
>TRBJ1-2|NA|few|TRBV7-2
TGTGCCAGCAGCTTAGGTCATTATGGCTACACCTTC
CASSLGHYGYTF
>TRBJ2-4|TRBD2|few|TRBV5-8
TGTGCCAGCAGCTTGAGTAGCGGGGGGGCCGACAGTCAGTACTTC
CASSLSSGGADSQYF
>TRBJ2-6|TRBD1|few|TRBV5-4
TGTGCCAGCTCCCGCCCGGGACAGGGGTTCTCTGGGGCCAACGGCCTGACTTTC
CASSRPGQGFSGANGLTF
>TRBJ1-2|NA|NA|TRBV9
TGTGCCTCTACTTCCTATCAGGGCTATGGCTACACCTTC
CASTSYQGYGYTF
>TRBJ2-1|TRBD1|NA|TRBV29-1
TGCAGCACAGACAGGGGACCCTCCAATGAGCAGTTCTTC
CSTDRGPSNEQFF
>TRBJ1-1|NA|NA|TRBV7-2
TGTGCCAGCAGCTCACGGGGAGGATGGACTGAAGCTTTCTTT
CASSSRGGWTEAFF
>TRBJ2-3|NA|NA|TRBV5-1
TGCGCCAGCCGCAAGACACCGTCTAGCACAGATACGCAGTATTTT
CASRKTPSSTDTQYF
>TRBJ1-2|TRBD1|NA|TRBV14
TGTGCCAGCAGCCTAACTTTCCCCGGGACAGGCCATGGCTACACCTTC
CASSLTFPGTGHGYTF
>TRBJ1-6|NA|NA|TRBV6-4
TGTGCCAGCAGGCAGGGTAGCACCGGTTCACCCCTCCACTTT
CASRQGSTGSPLHF
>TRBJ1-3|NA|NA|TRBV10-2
TGCGCCAGCAGTTCAAGGGGCTCTGGAAACACCATATATTTT
CASSSRGSGNTIYF
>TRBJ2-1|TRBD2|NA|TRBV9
TGTGCCAGCAGCCCAAGACTAGCGGGGACTGAGCAGTTCTTC
CASSPRLAGTEQFF
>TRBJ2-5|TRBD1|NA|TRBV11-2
TGTGCCAGCAGCCCAACAGGGGGAGAGACCCAGTACTTC
CASSPTGGETQYF
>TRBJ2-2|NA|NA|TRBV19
TGTGCCAGTAGTATTGAGCTAGCGAGCACCGGGGAGCTGTTTTTT
CASSIELASTGELFF
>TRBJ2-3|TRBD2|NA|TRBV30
TGTGCCTGGTCGGAGGTAGCGGGGGTTACAGATACGCAGTATTTT
CAWSEVAGVTDTQYF
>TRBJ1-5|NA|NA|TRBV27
TGTGCCAGCAGTATCATGGGGCAAGATCAGCCCCAGCATTTT
CASSIMGQDQPQHF
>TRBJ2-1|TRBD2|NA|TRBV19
TGTGCCAGTAGTGACACCGCCAAGACTAGCGGGCCCTACAATGAGCAGTTCTTC
CASSDTAKTSGPYNEQFF
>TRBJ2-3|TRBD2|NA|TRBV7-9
TGTTCCAGCAGTACTAGCGTCACAGATACGCAGTATTTT
CSSSTSVTDTQYF
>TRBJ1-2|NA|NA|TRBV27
TGTGCCAGCACCACAGGAAATACGAACTATGGCTACACCTTC
CASTTGNTNYGYTF